Reported below is one T cell receptor beta chain. Source study methods: Amplification with reference gene primers provided the estimates of nucleated cell counts. TCRdb's copy holds only in-frame clones and misses some; the assay was immunoSEQ multiplex PCR. The D gene and trimming were derived from the DNA, and the V and J assignments and clone size from that table. This sample has about 190,000 clones; approximately 79% occur once, and the top ten carry about an eighth. The sample comes from a study of blood T cell repertoires in COVID-19. Study summary: Sites in the United States, Italy and Spain provided acute and convalescent COVID-19 samples. T cells, B-cell-depleted T cells, or PBMCs provided the cDNA or gDNA that served as material.

Germline lookup yields CDR1 SQVTM and CDR2 ANQGSEA. The CDR3 is 15 residues long. The ends lost 2 bases at V and 4 bases at J; junction bases unmatched: 7. The rearrangement links TRBV29-1 to TRBJ2-5, with 10 bases matching TRBD1. The sequencing sample was made of peripheral blood. This sequence originates from a man aged 25 to 40 with active or convalescent COVID-19. The DNA for the CDR3 is TGCAGCGTTGAATCTGAGGACAGGGGGGTAGAGACCCAGTACTTC. This translates into CSVESEDRGVETQYF.